Listed below are T cell receptor beta chains from one sample, sequenced in a study of naive and memory T cell subsets. TCRdb processed the UMI-ligation and nested PCR reads anew with MiXCR; each CDR3 protein has one entry. The data show roughly 98,000 distinct CDR3 sequences, roughly 7% seen once. Material: central memory CD4+ T cells from blood. The origin of the receptors is a human donor in good health. The CDR3 runs from the conserved cysteine through the conserved F or W. Each record gives: V gene, clone size, J gene, D gene, CDR3 protein, CDR3 DNA. The D gene is left open where the match is weak. Clone size is given for some rows only: seen once, a few or many times, or a class if the clone is expanded.

TRBV27,few,TRBJ2-3,-,CASSFRRGPDTQYF,TGTGCCAGCAGTTTTCGGAGAGGACCAGATACGCAGTATTTT
TRBV29-1,many,TRBJ2-7,TRBD2,CSVGASGTQQYF,TGCAGCGTTGGCGCTAGCGGGACTCAGCAGTACTTC
TRBV30,many,TRBJ2-3,TRBD2,CAWSRIRRGSTDTQYF,TGTGCCTGGAGTAGGATTCGGCGGGGGTCCACAGATACGCAGTATTTT
TRBV19,-,TRBJ2-1,TRBD1,CASRKIQGNPSYNEQFF,TGTGCCAGTAGAAAAATACAGGGGAATCCCTCCTACAATGAGCAGTTCTTC
TRBV18,-,TRBJ2-7,-,CASSQIPAGEQYF,TGTGCCAGCTCCCAAATCCCCGCGGGGGAGCAGTACTTC
TRBV11-2,many,TRBJ2-1,-,CASSRNGVLASSEQFF,TGTGCCAGCAGCAGAAACGGGGTCCTAGCGAGCAGTGAGCAGTTCTTC
TRBV13,many,TRBJ2-3,-,CASSSSTDTQYF,TGTGCCAGCAGCTCTAGCACAGATACGCAGTATTTT
TRBV20-1,-,TRBJ1-1,-,CSARAPGQRFTEAFF,TGCAGTGCTAGAGCTCCCGGACAGAGATTCACTGAAGCTTTCTTT
TRBV6-2/TRBV6-3,many,TRBJ2-3,TRBD2,CASTSRGADTQYF,TGTGCCAGCACCTCCCGGGGGGCAGATACGCAGTATTTT
TRBV11-2,many,TRBJ2-7,-,CASSPGPVPYEQYF,TGTGCCAGCAGCCCCGGACCAGTCCCCTACGAGCAGTACTTC
TRBV19,-,TRBJ2-2,TRBD1,CASSIGGQVRSGELFF,TGTGCCAGTAGTATAGGGGGACAGGTCCGATCGGGGGAGCTGTTTTTT
TRBV12-3/TRBV12-4,many,TRBJ1-5,-,CASSLAGSHRSFNQPQHF,TGTGCCAGCAGTTTAGCAGGCAGCCACCGTTCTTTCAATCAGCCCCAGCATTTT
TRBV6-5,many,TRBJ2-7,-,CASGSGLPPYEQYF,TGTGCCAGCGGGTCGGGGCTACCTCCCTACGAGCAGTACTTC
TRBV4-2,many,TRBJ1-5,-,CASSHSYFGYSNQPQHF,TGTGCCAGCAGCCATTCCTATTTTGGGTATAGCAATCAGCCCCAGCATTTT
TRBV18,-,TRBJ2-1,TRBD2,CASSPSGVAGGNEQFF,TGTGCCAGCTCACCGTCCGGGGTAGCGGGAGGCAATGAGCAGTTCTTC
TRBV9,many,TRBJ1-6,-,CASSVGRARNSPLHF,TGTGCCAGCAGCGTAGGGAGAGCCCGGAATTCACCCCTCCACTTT
TRBV19,many,TRBJ1-5,TRBD1,CASSIGGTGGSLPQHF,TGTGCCAGTAGTATAGGTGGGACAGGGGGCAGTCTGCCCCAGCATTTT
TRBV4-3,few,TRBJ1-2,-,CASSQGTAGNYGYTF,TGCGCCAGCAGCCAAGGAACTGCGGGGAACTATGGCTACACCTTC
TRBV4-3,many,TRBJ2-1,-,CASSQGSFNEQFF,TGCGCCAGCAGCCAAGGGTCGTTCAATGAGCAGTTCTTC
TRBV24-1,-,TRBJ2-1,TRBD2,CATSDWGVAGSYNEQFF,TGTGCCACCAGTGATTGGGGGGTAGCGGGCTCCTACAATGAGCAGTTCTTC
TRBV2,many,TRBJ1-5,-,CASSTGTLGQPQHF,TGTGCCAGCAGTACCGGGACATTGGGTCAGCCCCAGCATTTT
TRBV5-5,many,TRBJ2-1,TRBD2,CASSLEWGGEQFF,TGTGCCAGCAGCTTGGAGTGGGGGGGTGAGCAGTTCTTC
TRBV4-2,many,TRBJ1-2,-,CASSQTQDSNYGYTF,TGTGCCAGCAGCCAAACTCAGGACAGTAACTATGGCTACACCTTC
TRBV20-1,many,TRBJ2-7,-,CSARYSEYEQYF,TGCAGTGCTAGATACAGCGAATACGAGCAGTACTTC
TRBV20-1,many,TRBJ2-3,TRBD2,CSATTGTSGKDTQYF,TGCAGTGCTACCACCGGGACTAGCGGGAAAGATACGCAGTATTTT
TRBV28,-,TRBJ2-1,-,CASSLNGPNEQFF,TGTGCCAGCAGTTTAAACGGGCCCAATGAGCAGTTCTTC
TRBV6-5,many,TRBJ1-1,-,CASSLRPGSRRAEAFF,TGTGCCAGCAGTCTCCGTCCGGGATCCAGGAGGGCTGAAGCTTTCTTT
TRBV27,many,TRBJ1-2,-,CASSPLTAGRGNYGYTF,TGTGCCAGCAGTCCCCTGACCGCAGGGAGGGGTAACTATGGCTACACCTTC
TRBV15,many,TRBJ1-2,-,CATSNRQGRSGYTF,TGTGCCACCAGCAACAGGCAGGGAAGGTCTGGCTACACCTTC
TRBV5-1,many,TRBJ1-4,-,CASSLVSGTNEKLFF,TGCGCCAGCAGCTTGGTTTCAGGGACTAATGAAAAACTGTTTTTT
TRBV29-1,few,TRBJ1-1,-,CSGWVGRTEAFF,TGCAGCGGATGGGTGGGGAGGACTGAAGCTTTCTTT
TRBV4-2,many,TRBJ2-1,-,CASSQDVTTLEQFF,TGTGCCAGCAGCCAAGATGTTACTACCTTGGAGCAGTTCTTC
TRBV20-1,-,TRBJ2-3,TRBD2,CSARGIRLAGGNTQYF,TGCAGTGCTAGAGGCATCCGACTAGCGGGGGGAAACACGCAGTATTTT
TRBV6-2/TRBV6-3,many,TRBJ2-1,TRBD2,CASSYLSGSGSPYNEQFF,TGTGCCAGCAGTTACTTGTCGGGTAGCGGGAGTCCCTACAATGAGCAGTTCTTC
TRBV2,many,TRBJ1-1,-,CASRDSLNTEAFF,TGTGCCAGCAGGGACAGTCTGAACACTGAAGCTTTCTTT
TRBV9,many,TRBJ1-1,-,CASSPNIDRNTEAFF,TGTGCCAGCAGCCCTAATATCGACAGGAACACTGAAGCTTTCTTT
TRBV6-5,-,TRBJ2-3,TRBD1,CASSPTGDPSDTQYF,TGTGCCAGCAGTCCCACAGGGGATCCATCAGATACGCAGTATTTT
TRBV5-1,many,TRBJ2-7,TRBD2,CASRWDLAGGLEQYF,TGCGCCAGCAGATGGGACTTAGCGGGGGGCCTCGAGCAGTACTTC
TRBV4-2,many,TRBJ2-7,-,CASSQDPGSSYEQYF,TGTGCCAGCAGCCAAGATCCCGGGAGCTCCTACGAGCAGTACTTC
TRBV7-3,-,TRBJ2-1,TRBD1,CASSPHGTGGNEQFF,TGTGCCAGCAGCCCACACGGGACAGGGGGCAATGAGCAGTTCTTC
TRBV29-1,many,TRBJ1-1,-,CSVQGSTGKAFF,TGCAGCGTTCAGGGGTCCACGGGCAAAGCTTTCTTT
TRBV4-3,many,TRBJ2-7,-,CASSQDRGASYEQYF,TGCGCCAGCAGCCAAGACAGGGGGGCCTCCTACGAGCAGTACTTC
TRBV12-3/TRBV12-4,many,TRBJ2-7,-,CASSFGLVSYEQYF,TGTGCCAGCAGTTTTGGGTTGGTCTCCTACGAGCAGTACTTC